Sequencing of this T cell receptor beta chain was carried out in a study of blood T cell repertoires in COVID-19. Authors' methods: Nucleated cell number was recorded as an estimate derived from reference gene primer amplification. TCRdb's table, derived via immunoSEQ multiplex PCR, lists solely in-frame clones and lacks some. V and J calls and clone size are as listed in that table; D and trimming were resolved from the DNA. This table holds 200,000 to 250,000 clones, about 87% found once. Germline CDR1 MGHRA, CDR2 YSYEKL. The CDR3 totals 16 residues. Trimming shortened V by 1 base and J by 2 bases, and 12 bases separated the two germline ends.

The sequencing input was PBMCs or T cells enriched from blood (not recorded which). This chain connects TRBV4-1 to TRBJ2-1; tentatively, D is TRBD2 (6 bases). The receptor's source is a young woman with acute COVID-19. The CDR3 is CASSQVEGSAYNEQFF. The DNA for the CDR3 is TGCGCCAGCAGCCAAGTGGAGGGGTCTGCCTACAATGAGCAGTTCTTC.